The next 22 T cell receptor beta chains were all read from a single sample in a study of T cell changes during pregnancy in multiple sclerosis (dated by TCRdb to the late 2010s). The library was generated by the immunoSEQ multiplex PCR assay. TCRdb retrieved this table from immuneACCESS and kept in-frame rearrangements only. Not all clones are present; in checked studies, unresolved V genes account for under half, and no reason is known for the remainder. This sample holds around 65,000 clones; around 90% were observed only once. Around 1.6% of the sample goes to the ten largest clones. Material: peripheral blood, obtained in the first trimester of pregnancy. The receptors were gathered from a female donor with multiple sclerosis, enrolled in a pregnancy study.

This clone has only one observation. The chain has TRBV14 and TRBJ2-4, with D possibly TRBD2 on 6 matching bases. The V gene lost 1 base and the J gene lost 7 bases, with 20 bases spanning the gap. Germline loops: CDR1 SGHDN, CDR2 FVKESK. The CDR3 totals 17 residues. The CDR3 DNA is TGTGCCAGCAGCCAAGGGTCCTACCGCGGGATAGCGAACATTCAGTACTTC. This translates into CASSQGSYRGIANIQYF.

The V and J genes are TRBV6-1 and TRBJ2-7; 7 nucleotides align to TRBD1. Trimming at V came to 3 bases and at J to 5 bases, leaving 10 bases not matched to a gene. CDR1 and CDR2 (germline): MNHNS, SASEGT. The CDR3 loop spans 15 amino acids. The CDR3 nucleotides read TGTGCCAGCAGTGAGCCGATGACAGGGATCCACGAGCAGTACTTC. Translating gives CASSEPMTGIHEQYF.

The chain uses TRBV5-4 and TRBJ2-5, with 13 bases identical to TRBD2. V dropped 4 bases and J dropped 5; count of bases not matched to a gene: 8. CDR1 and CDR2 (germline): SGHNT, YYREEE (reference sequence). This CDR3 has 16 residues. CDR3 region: CASSELAGGPRETQYF. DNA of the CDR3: TGTGCCAGCAGCGAACTAGCGGGAGGGCCCAGGGAGACCCAGTACTTC.

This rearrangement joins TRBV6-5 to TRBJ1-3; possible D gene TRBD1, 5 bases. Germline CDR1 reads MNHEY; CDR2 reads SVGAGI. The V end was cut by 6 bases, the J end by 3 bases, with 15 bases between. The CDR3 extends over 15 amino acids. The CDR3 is CASRTTGSGGNTIYF. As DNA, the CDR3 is TGTGCCAGCAGAACCACAGGCTCAGGTGGAAACACCATATATTTT.

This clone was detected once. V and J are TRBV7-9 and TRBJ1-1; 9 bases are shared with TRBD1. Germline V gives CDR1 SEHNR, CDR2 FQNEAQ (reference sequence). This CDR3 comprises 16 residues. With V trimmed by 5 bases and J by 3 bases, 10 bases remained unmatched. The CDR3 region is CASSTSGQGGDTEAFF. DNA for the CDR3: TGTGCCAGCAGCACATCGGGACAGGGTGGAGACACTGAAGCTTTCTTT.

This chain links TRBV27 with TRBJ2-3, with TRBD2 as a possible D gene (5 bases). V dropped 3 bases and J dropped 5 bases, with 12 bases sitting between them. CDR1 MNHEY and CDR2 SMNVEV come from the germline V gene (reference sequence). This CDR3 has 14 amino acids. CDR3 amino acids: CASSFRLAGDTQYF. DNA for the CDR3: TGTGCCAGCAGTTTTAGGCTAGCAGGAGATACGCAGTATTTT.

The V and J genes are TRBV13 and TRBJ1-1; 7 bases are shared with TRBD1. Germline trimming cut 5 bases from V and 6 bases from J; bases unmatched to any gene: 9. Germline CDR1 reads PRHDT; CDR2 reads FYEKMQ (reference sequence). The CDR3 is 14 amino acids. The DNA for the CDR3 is TGTGCCAGCAGCCCGACGACAGGGTGGGCTGAAGCTTTCTTT. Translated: CASSPTTGWAEAFF.

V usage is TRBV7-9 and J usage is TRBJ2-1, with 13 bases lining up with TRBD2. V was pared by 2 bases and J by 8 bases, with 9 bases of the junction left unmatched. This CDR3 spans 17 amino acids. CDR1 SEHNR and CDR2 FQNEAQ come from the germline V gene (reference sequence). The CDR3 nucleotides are TGTGCCAGCAGCTTAAACCCCCGGACTAGCGGGAGTCATGAGCAGTTCTTC. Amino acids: CASSLNPRTSGSHEQFF.

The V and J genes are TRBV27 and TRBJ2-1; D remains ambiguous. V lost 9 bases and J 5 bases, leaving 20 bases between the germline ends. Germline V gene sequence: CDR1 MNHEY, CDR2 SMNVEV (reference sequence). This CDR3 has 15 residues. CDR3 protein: CASRSPMVRNNEQFF. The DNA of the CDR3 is TGTGCCAGTCGCTCCCCAATGGTGAGGAACAATGAGCAGTTCTTC.

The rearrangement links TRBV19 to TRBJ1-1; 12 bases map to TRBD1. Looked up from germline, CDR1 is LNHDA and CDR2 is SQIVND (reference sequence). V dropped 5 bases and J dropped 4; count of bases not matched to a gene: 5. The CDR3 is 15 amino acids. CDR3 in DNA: TGTGCCAGTAGTGTGCAGGGACAGGGGGCCACTGAAGCTTTCTTT. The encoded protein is CASSVQGQGATEAFF. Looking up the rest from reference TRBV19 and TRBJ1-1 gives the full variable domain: DGGITQSPKYLFRKEGQNVTLSCEQNLNHDAMYWYRQDPGQGLRLIYYSQIVNDFQKGDIAEGYSVSREKKESFPLTVTSAQKNPTAFYLCASSVQGQGATEAFFGQGTRLTVV.

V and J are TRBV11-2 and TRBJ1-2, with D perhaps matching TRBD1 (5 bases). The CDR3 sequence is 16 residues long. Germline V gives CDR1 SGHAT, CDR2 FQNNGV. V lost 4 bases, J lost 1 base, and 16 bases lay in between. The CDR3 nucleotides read TGTGCCAGCAGCTCCTCAATTGGGGCGTATAACTATGGCTACACCTTC. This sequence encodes CASSSSIGAYNYGYTF.

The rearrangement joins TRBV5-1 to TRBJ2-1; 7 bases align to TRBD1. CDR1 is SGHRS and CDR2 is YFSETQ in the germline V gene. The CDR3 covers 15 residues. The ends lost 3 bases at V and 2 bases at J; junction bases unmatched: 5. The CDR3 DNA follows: TGCGCCAGCAGCTCGGGACAGAACGCCTACAATGAGCAGTTCTTC. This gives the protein CASSSGQNAYNEQFF.

The CDR3 is CASSTGLHEQYF. CDR3 DNA: TGTGCCAGCTCAACCGGTCTCCACGAGCAGTACTTC. The chain recombines TRBV18 with TRBJ2-7; no clear D. V lost 5 bases, J lost 5 bases, and 10 bases lay in between. Germline values: CDR1 KGHSH, CDR2 LQKENI. The CDR3 sequence is 12 residues long.

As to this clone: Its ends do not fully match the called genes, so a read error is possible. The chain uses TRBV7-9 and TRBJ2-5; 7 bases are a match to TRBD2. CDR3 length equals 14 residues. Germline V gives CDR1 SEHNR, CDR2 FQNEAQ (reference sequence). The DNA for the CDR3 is TGTGCCAGCAGCCTAGCCGGACTAGAAGAGACCCAGTACTTC. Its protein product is CASSLAGLEETQYF.

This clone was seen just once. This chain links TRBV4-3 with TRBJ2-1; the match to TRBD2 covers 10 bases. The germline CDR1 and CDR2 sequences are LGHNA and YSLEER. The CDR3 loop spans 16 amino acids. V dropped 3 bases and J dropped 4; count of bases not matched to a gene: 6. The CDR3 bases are TGCGCCAGCAGCCAGGCTAGCGGGAGAGAATACAATGAGCAGTTCTTC. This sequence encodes CASSQASGREYNEQFF.

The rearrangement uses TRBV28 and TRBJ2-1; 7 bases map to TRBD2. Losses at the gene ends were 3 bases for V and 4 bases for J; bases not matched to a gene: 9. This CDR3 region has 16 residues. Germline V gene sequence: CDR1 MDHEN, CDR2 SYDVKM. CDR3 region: CASSFPSGGIYNEQFF. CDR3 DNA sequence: TGTGCCAGCAGTTTCCCCTCCGGGGGGATATACAATGAGCAGTTCTTC.

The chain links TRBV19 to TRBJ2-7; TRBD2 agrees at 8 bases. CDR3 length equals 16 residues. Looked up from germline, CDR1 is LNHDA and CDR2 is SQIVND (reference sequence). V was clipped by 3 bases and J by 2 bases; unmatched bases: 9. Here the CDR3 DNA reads TGTGCCAGTAGTATCGGGCTAGCGGGTCTTGCCTACGAGCAGTACTTC. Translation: CASSIGLAGLAYEQYF.

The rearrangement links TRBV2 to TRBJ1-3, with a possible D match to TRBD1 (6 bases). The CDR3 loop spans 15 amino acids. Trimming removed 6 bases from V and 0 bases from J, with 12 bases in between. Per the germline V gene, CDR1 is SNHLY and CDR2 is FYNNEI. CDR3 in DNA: TGTGCCAGCAGGGCCGGACAGACCTCTGGAAACACCATATATTTT. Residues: CASRAGQTSGNTIYF. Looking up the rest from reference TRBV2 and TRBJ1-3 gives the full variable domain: EPEVTQTPSHQVTQMGQEVILRCVPISNHLYFYWYRQILGQKVEFLVSFYNNEISEKSEIFDDQFSVERPDGSNFTLKIRSTKLEDSAMYFCASRAGQTSGNTIYFGEGSWLTVV.

DNA of the CDR3: TGTGCCAGCAGTGTTAGACAGGGGGCAGGCACCATATATTTT. Translating it yields CASSVRQGAGTIYF. V and J are TRBV6-1 and TRBJ1-3; 10 bases line up with TRBD1. Germline V CDR1 and CDR2: MNHNS, SASEGT. CDR3 size: 14 residues. With V trimmed by 4 bases and J by 9 bases, 6 bases remained unmatched.

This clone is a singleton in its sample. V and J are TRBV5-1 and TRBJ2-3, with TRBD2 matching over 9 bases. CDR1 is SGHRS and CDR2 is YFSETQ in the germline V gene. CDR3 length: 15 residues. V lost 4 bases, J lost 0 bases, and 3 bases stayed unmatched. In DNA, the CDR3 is TGCGCCAGCAGCCCGCTAGCGGGAAGCACAGATACGCAGTATTTT. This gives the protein CASSPLAGSTDTQYF.

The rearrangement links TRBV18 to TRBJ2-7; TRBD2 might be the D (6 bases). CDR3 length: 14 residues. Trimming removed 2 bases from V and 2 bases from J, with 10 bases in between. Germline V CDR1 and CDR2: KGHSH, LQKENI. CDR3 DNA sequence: TGTGCCAGCTCACCAGGGACTGCCACCTACGAGCAGTACTTC. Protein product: CASSPGTATYEQYF.

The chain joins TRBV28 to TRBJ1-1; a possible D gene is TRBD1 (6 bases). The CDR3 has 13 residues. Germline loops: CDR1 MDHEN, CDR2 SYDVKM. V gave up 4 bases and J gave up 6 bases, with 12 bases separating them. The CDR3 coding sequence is TGTGCCAGCAGTTATCACAGGGAATCTGAAGCTTTCTTT. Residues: CASSYHRESEAFF. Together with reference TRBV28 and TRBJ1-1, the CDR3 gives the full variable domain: DVKVTQSSRYLVKRTGEKVFLECVQDMDHENMFWYRQDPGLGLRLIYFSYDVKMKEKGDIPEGYSVSREKKERFSLILESASTNQTSMYLCASSYHRESEAFFGQGTRLTVV.